Given below is one TCR beta chain in context. The data were obtained in a study of blood T cell repertoires in COVID-19. Study details: The origin of the acute and convalescent COVID-19 samples was the United States, Italy and Spain. The cDNA or gDNA used as material had been derived from T cells, B-cell-depleted T cells, or PBMCs.

Original processing notes: From reference gene primer amplification, estimates of nucleated cell counts were derived. Data came from immunoSEQ multiplex PCR; TCRdb stores just in-frame clones and leaves some out. The V and J calls and the clone size are those of that table, but D and trimming were determined from the DNA. In the table there are roughly 230,000 clones, more than 65% of which are singletons. This CDR3 comprises 12 residues. The V gene lost 4 bases and the J gene lost 11 bases, with 14 bases spanning the gap. The sequence derives from a man between 50 and 59 years old with active or convalescent COVID-19. This rearrangement joins TRBV12-3 or TRBV12-4 to TRBJ1-1; possibly TRBD1 for D (6 bases). The sequenced sample consisted of peripheral blood. CDR3 amino acids: CASSSRTAAAFF. In nucleotides, the CDR3 is TGTGCCAGCAGTTCGAGGACAGCGGCGGCTTTCTTT.